The clone carrying this T cell receptor beta chain was observed a handful of times. No antigen is known for it. CD4+ naive, central memory, regulatory and stem cell-like memory cells were sorted via CD45RO/CCR7/CD25/CD127/CD95/CD27. The data stem from a study of beta chain features in type 1 diabetes. Regarding the study as a whole: A possible short-template PCR bias applies equally to patients and controls. Naive, central memory and Treg TCRB repertoires appeared more alike in patients than in healthy donors. Across all four CD4+ subsets, people with type 1 diabetes showed modestly shorter TCRB CDR3s.

The isolated RNA, all of it, was reverse transcribed, so expressed TCRB transcripts were what got sequenced. About 3.57 million reads per sample were averaged for naive, central memory and regulatory samples. TCRdb keeps only in-frame clones here, not all; method: immunoSEQ multiplex PCR. The sample includes fewer than 300,000 clones, roughly 11% seen only once; the top ten take around 0.017%. The CDR3 consists of 12 residues. Trimming removed 3 bases from V and 8 bases from J, with 8 bases in between. Looked up from germline, CDR1 is SGHNT and CDR2 is YYREEE (reference sequence). This TCR derives from a man aged 25 to 40 with type 1 diabetes. The rearrangement links TRBV5-4 to TRBJ1-4; D ambiguous. The sample taken for sequencing was naive CD4+ T cells from blood. CDR3 protein: CASSSAGEKLFF. The CDR3 DNA reads TGTGCCAGCAGCTCGGCGGGGGAAAAACTGTTTTTT.